Listed here are 24 T cell receptor beta chains from one sample, sequenced in a study of blood T cell repertoires in COVID-19. Libraries were prepared by immunoSEQ multiplex PCR; TCRdb keeps only in-frame clonotypes and omits some of them. The data hold under 300,000 clones, with roughly 90% observed a single time. Sample: peripheral blood. The receptors shown here come from a woman aged 25-40 years with active or convalescent COVID-19.

The gene calls are TRBV2 and TRBJ2-1; weak D call: TRBD1 (6 bases). V was clipped by 4 bases and J by 8 bases, with 21 bases between them. Germline V lookup: CDR1 SNHLY, CDR2 FYNNEI. CDR3 length equals 16 residues. The CDR3 region has the DNA TGTGCCAGCAGTGGGACAGACGGCCCGCTTGGGCATGAGCAGTTCTTC. Translation gives CASSGTDGPLGHEQFF.

The rearrangement joins TRBV4-1 to TRBJ1-5; the D is unclear. The germline V gene has CDR1 MGHRA and CDR2 YSYEKL. V shed 1 base and J shed 3 bases, with 10 bases lying between them. The CDR3 spans 15 residues. The CDR3 nucleotides are TGCGCCAGCAGCCAAGTCAGATTATTCAATCAGCCCCAGCATTTT. Translated: CASSQVRLFNQPQHF.

This chain links TRBV9 with TRBJ2-1, with D perhaps matching TRBD2 (7 bases). The CDR3 extends over 14 amino acids. V was trimmed by 4 bases and J by 7 bases, leaving 15 bases between them. Per germline, CDR1 SGDLS and CDR2 YYNGEE. The CDR3 DNA sequence: TGTGCCAGCAGCCCCCCCGGGGGGCGAAATGAGCAGTTCTTC. Translation: CASSPPGGRNEQFF.

The gene calls are TRBV2 and TRBJ2-1; D is uncertain. Germline CDR1 reads SNHLY; CDR2 reads FYNNEI. The V gene lost 0 bases and the J gene lost 6 bases, with 9 bases spanning the gap. CDR3 length equals 14 residues. The CDR3 DNA reads TGTGCCAGCAGTGAAGCGAGAGCTATCAATGAGCAGTTCTTC. Translating it yields CASSEARAINEQFF. Looking up the rest from reference TRBV2 and TRBJ2-1 gives the full variable domain: EPEVTQTPSHQVTQMGQEVILRCVPISNHLYFYWYRQILGQKVEFLVSFYNNEISEKSEIFDDQFSVERPDGSNFTLKIRSTKLEDSAMYFCASSEARAINEQFFGPGTRLTVL.

The rearrangement joins TRBV10-1 to TRBJ2-5; TRBD1 agrees at 10 bases. This CDR3 spans 14 amino acids. Looked up from germline, CDR1 is WNHNN and CDR2 is SYGVQD (reference sequence). The J segment lost 10 bases and the V segment lost 7 bases, leaving 12 bases of the junction unmatched. CDR3 protein: CASTNTGTGEVQYF. The CDR3 DNA follows: TGCGCCAGCACTAACACCGGGACAGGGGAGGTCCAGTACTTC.

The V and J genes are TRBV7-9 and TRBJ2-1, with 9 bases fitting TRBD2. Germline values: CDR1 SEHNR, CDR2 FQNEAQ (reference sequence). V was pared by 5 bases and J by 7 bases, with 9 bases of the junction left unmatched. The CDR3 runs 15 residues. The CDR3 DNA sequence: TGTGCCAGCAGCCCAACCGGGACTAGCAGTAATGAGCAGTTCTTC. This gives the protein CASSPTGTSSNEQFF.

This clone was seen a single time. The chain uses TRBV12-3 or TRBV12-4 and TRBJ2-7, with TRBD2 as a possible D gene (6 bases). Trimming shortened V by 7 bases and J by 4 bases, and 11 bases separated the two germline ends. The CDR3 spans 12 residues. The chain's CDR3 is CASTLGGYEQYF. DNA for the CDR3: TGTGCCAGCACCCTCGGGGGTTACGAGCAGTACTTC.

The chain links TRBV6-5 to TRBJ1-2; no definite D call. Trimming took 4 bases from V and 2 from J, leaving 11 bases between them. This CDR3 contains 14 residues. The V gene's germline CDR1 is MNHEY and CDR2 SVGAGI. As DNA, the CDR3 is TGTGCCAGCAGTTGGGAGAACCGAAACTATGGCTACACCTTC. This translates into CASSWENRNYGYTF.

The chain couples TRBV6-5 to TRBJ2-5; 9 nucleotides match TRBD1. CDR1 is MNHEY, CDR2 SVGAGI, per germline. The CDR3 runs to 15 residues. Trimming at V came to 4 bases and at J to 3 bases, leaving 6 bases not matched to a gene. CDR3 nucleotide sequence: TGTGCCAGCAGTTCGCCGGGACAGGGAAAAGAGACCCAGTACTTC. Translated: CASSSPGQGKETQYF.

This rearrangement joins TRBV4-2 to TRBJ1-5, with TRBD1 matching over 11 bases. CDR1 and CDR2 (germline): LGHNA, YNFKEQ. Trimming removed 4 bases from V and 7 bases from J; junction bases left unmatched: 3. The CDR3 spans 14 residues. This CDR3 reads CASSPGQGEQPQHF. CDR3 coding DNA: TGTGCCAGCAGCCCGGGACAGGGGGAACAGCCCCAGCATTTT.

This rearrangement joins TRBV5-4 to TRBJ2-1, with a tentative D call TRBD1 (6 bases). The ends were cut back, 4 bases at V and 1 base at J, with 12 bases in the middle. The CDR3 is made up of 15 amino acids. Per germline, CDR1 SGHNT and CDR2 YYREEE (reference sequence). DNA of the CDR3: TGTGCCAGCAGCCGAGACAGGAGGTCCTACAATGAGCAGTTCTTC. Translation: CASSRDRRSYNEQFF. The whole variable domain, filled in from reference TRBV5-4 and TRBJ2-1, reads ETGVTQSPTHLIKTRGQQVTLRCSSQSGHNTVSWYQQALGQGPQFIFQYYREEENGRGNFPPRFSGLQFPNYSSELNVNALELDDSALYLCASSRDRRSYNEQFFGPGTRLTVL.

J is TRBJ2-3 and V is TRBV24-1, with a tentative D call TRBD2 (7 bases). Germline values: CDR1 KGHDR, CDR2 SFDVKD. Trimming removed 1 base from V and 1 base from J, with 11 bases in between. The CDR3 loop spans 16 amino acids. CDR3 DNA sequence: TGTGCCACCAGTGATTTCGCGGGGGCGGGCACAGATACGCAGTATTTT. This translates into CATSDFAGAGTDTQYF.

The chain combines TRBV28 with TRBJ2-2; D is perhaps TRBD1 (6 bases). Trimming shortened V by 5 bases and J by 5 bases, and 15 bases separated the two germline ends. Germline-derived CDR1 and CDR2 are MDHEN and SYDVKM. The CDR3 loop spans 15 amino acids. CDR3 coding DNA: TGTGCCAGCAGTCTCGGGGACACTCTTACCGGGGAGCTGTTTTTT. This gives the protein CASSLGDTLTGELFF. Looking up the rest from reference TRBV28 and TRBJ2-2 gives the full variable domain: DVKVTQSSRYLVKRTGEKVFLECVQDMDHENMFWYRQDPGLGLRLIYFSYDVKMKEKGDIPEGYSVSREKKERFSLILESASTNQTSMYLCASSLGDTLTGELFFGEGSRLTVL.

The chain has TRBV28 and TRBJ1-5; 7 bases map to TRBD1. Unmatched junction bases numbered 8, after V lost 3 bases and J lost 0 bases. The germline CDR1 and CDR2 sequences are MDHEN and SYDVKM. The CDR3 is 17 residues long. CDR3 bases: TGTGCCAGCAGTTTGGGGCAGGGGGTATATAGCAATCAGCCCCAGCATTTT. Its protein product is CASSLGQGVYSNQPQHF.

The V call is TRBV15, the J call TRBJ1-2, with 9 bases that match TRBD1. Germline-derived CDR1 and CDR2 are LNHNV and YYDKDF (reference sequence). After removal of 3 bases from V and 5 bases from J, the junction contained 7 bases not matched to a gene. The CDR3 sequence is 15 residues long. The CDR3 nucleotides are TGTGCCACCAGCAGGGCTGGGACAGGGAGTTATGGCTACACCTTC. Translated: CATSRAGTGSYGYTF.

The V and J genes are TRBV21-1 and TRBJ1-5; no check of the table's D call, TRBD1, against the DNA was made. TRBV21-1 is assigned pseudogene status. This CDR3 comprises 20 residues. This CDR3 is CASSKTPTGAALSSNQPQHF. The CDR3, as DNA: TGTGCCAGCAGCAAGACCCCGACAGGGGCCGCTTTATCTAGCAATCAGCCCCAGCATTTT.

The V and J genes are TRBV18 and TRBJ1-2; D unresolved. Trimming shortened V by 2 bases and J by 5 bases, and 6 bases separated the two germline ends. Germline values: CDR1 KGHSH, CDR2 LQKENI. The CDR3 runs 12 residues. The CDR3 DNA reads TGTGCCAGCTCACCAACTCCGTATGGCTACACCTTC. This sequence encodes CASSPTPYGYTF.

This sequence joins TRBV30 and TRBJ1-2, with D unresolved. The CDR3 length is 13 residues. Trimming left V 6 bases short and J 2 bases short, with 13 bases between. CDR1 is GTSNPN and CDR2 is SVGIG in the germline V gene (reference sequence). CDR3 coding DNA: TGTGCCTGCGCCGCGGAGGAAAACTATGGCTACACCTTC. Protein: CACAAEENYGYTF.

The rearrangement links TRBV7-9 to TRBJ2-1; 8 nucleotides align to TRBD1. The V and J ends lost 4 bases and 2 bases, in that order; junction bases with no gene match: 1. CDR1 is SEHNR and CDR2 is FQNEAQ in the germline V gene (reference sequence). There are 14 residues in the CDR3. As DNA, the CDR3 is TGTGCCAGCAGCTCGGACAGGGCCTACAATGAGCAGTTCTTC. Encoded protein: CASSSDRAYNEQFF.

The rearrangement joins TRBV6-5 to TRBJ1-2, with 10 nucleotides matching TRBD1. V was pared by 6 bases and J by 6 bases, with 7 bases of the junction left unmatched. This CDR3 spans 14 amino acids. Germline V gene sequence: CDR1 MNHEY, CDR2 SVGAGI. CDR3 in DNA: TGTGCCAGCAGCTCCAGGACAGGGGGAGATGGCTACACCTTC. Translation: CASSSRTGGDGYTF.

This chain's CDR3 is CASSFLANTDTQYF. The CDR3 DNA reads TGTGCCAGCAGCTTTCTAGCTAACACAGATACGCAGTATTTT. The V gene is TRBV5-4, the J gene TRBJ2-3, with a weak D call TRBD2 (5 bases). The CDR3 spans 14 residues. The V and J ends lost 2 bases and 2 bases respectively, with 9 bases between them. Germline V CDR1 and CDR2: SGHNT, YYREEE (reference sequence).

The chain uses TRBV15 and TRBJ1-1; no firm D call. CDR3 length: 13 residues. The V gene's germline CDR1 is LNHNV and CDR2 YYDKDF (reference sequence). The V gene lost 0 bases and the J gene lost 13 bases, with 15 bases spanning the gap. CDR3 sequence reads: CATSRDRISVGFF. The CDR3, as DNA: TGTGCCACCAGCAGAGATCGTATTTCAGTTGGTTTCTTT.

The chain combines TRBV4-1 with TRBJ1-6, with D unresolved. The germline gives CDR1 MGHRA, CDR2 YSYEKL. The CDR3 loop spans 15 amino acids. V was pared by 1 base and J by 12 bases, with 16 bases between. The CDR3 nucleotides read TGCGCCAGCAGCCAAGGAGACCACCAAACGGGACCCCTCCACTTT. As protein: CASSQGDHQTGPLHF.

The rearrangement uses TRBV28 and TRBJ2-7; possibly TRBD2 for D (5 bases). The CDR3 runs to 14 residues. Germline V lookup: CDR1 MDHEN, CDR2 SYDVKM. Trimming took off 2 bases at V and 5 bases at J, with 13 bases between the two ends. The CDR3 DNA reads TGTGCCAGCAGTTTAAGGGAGATTAAGGACGAGCAGTACTTC. Translated: CASSLREIKDEQYF.